The present T cell receptor beta chain was sequenced within a study of regulatory T cells in long-lasting Graves disease. This clonotype came up a few times. The authors built TCR beta libraries using iRepertoire HTBI primers and Arm-PCR of CDR3 regions. Each CDR3 protein gets one entry after TCRdb re-called the multiplex PCR reads with MiXCR. The data contain 300,000 to 350,000 distinct CDR3 sequences, roughly a fifth of them seen just once; the ten biggest clones take up around 30%. Germline V gene data show CDR1 as MDHEN and CDR2 as SYDVKM. The CDR3 is 14 residues long. V was pared by 5 bases and J by 4 bases, with 14 bases between. Time point indicated: persistent/refractory GD, antithyroid drugs over 5 years with positive TRAb. The TCR library was made from RNA extracted from PBMCs. Graves' disease was diagnosed by American Thyroid Association guidelines. An endocrinology department located in Xi'an, China, was where the patients came from.

The sequence came from a female donor with Graves disease. The sequences come from peripheral blood mononuclear cells (PBMCs), collected when the disease was refractory, from a patient treated with antithyroid drugs. The rearrangement links TRBV28 to TRBJ1-2; no clear D. CDR3 sequence reads: CASSGAPGTYGYTF. The CDR3, as DNA: TGTGCCAGCAGTGGCGCACCGGGAACCTATGGCTACACCTTC.